The 30 T cell receptor beta chains given below trace back to one sample, sequenced in a study of blood T cell repertoires in COVID-19. TCRdb keeps only in-frame clones here, not all; method: immunoSEQ multiplex PCR. The table has 90,000 to 130,000 clones, about 85% seen once; the top ten hold approximately 5%. Sequencing input: peripheral blood. These TCRs come from a human donor in a cohort sampled during active COVID-19.

J is TRBJ1-1 and V is TRBV10-3; 9 nucleotides align to TRBD1. With 9 bases clipped from V and 3 bases from J, the junction kept 5 bases outside the gene matches. Per the germline V gene, CDR1 is ENHRY and CDR2 is SYGVKD. This CDR3 has 13 amino acids. The CDR3 protein is CAIGWDRDTEAFF. In DNA form, the CDR3 reads TGTGCCATAGGGTGGGACAGGGACACTGAAGCTTTCTTT.

The chain has TRBV18 and TRBJ1-2, with D perhaps TRBD1 (5 bases). The CDR3 sequence is 13 residues long. The V gene lost 3 bases and the J gene lost 5 bases, with 10 bases spanning the gap. Germline lookup yields CDR1 KGHSH and CDR2 LQKENI. CDR3 DNA: TGTGCCAGCTCACCCGACAGCGGGTATGGCTACACCTTC. Translating gives CASSPDSGYGYTF.

Only a few counts were recorded for this clone. J is TRBJ1-6 and V is TRBV5-6, with TRBD1 identical over 9 bases. CDR3 size: 14 residues. Per germline, CDR1 SGHDT and CDR2 YYEEEE. J was trimmed by 7 bases and V by 4 bases; bases with no gene match: 3. Written as DNA, the CDR3 is TGTGCCAGCAGCGTCGGGACAGGGAATTCACCCCTCCACTTT. The encoded protein is CASSVGTGNSPLHF.

The chain uses TRBV18 and TRBJ1-1; 9 positions match TRBD1. Unmatched junction bases numbered 3, after V lost 3 bases and J lost 1 base. CDR1 and CDR2 from the germline V gene are KGHSH and LQKENI. The CDR3 is 15 amino acids. The CDR3 is CASSPDRGTNTEAFF. Written as DNA, the CDR3 is TGTGCCAGCTCACCGGACAGGGGAACGAACACTGAAGCTTTCTTT.

V usage is TRBV7-9 and J usage is TRBJ1-4; TRBD1 agrees at 10 bases. CDR3 size: 17 residues. Germline V CDR1 and CDR2: SEHNR, FQNEAQ (reference sequence). Trimming took 4 bases from V and 6 from J; bases not matched to a gene: 11. The CDR3 loop is CASSSETGGSIDEKLFF. Here the CDR3 DNA reads TGTGCCAGCAGCTCAGAGACAGGGGGCTCAATTGATGAAAAACTGTTTTTT.

The chain couples TRBV6-5 to TRBJ1-1; D is unresolved. Trimming took off 0 bases at V and 10 bases at J, with 15 bases between the two ends. Germline V gene data show CDR1 as MNHEY and CDR2 as SVGAGI. The CDR3 has 14 residues. CDR3 sequence: CASSYSIFSVAAFF. The CDR3 bases are TGTGCCAGCAGTTACTCGATATTTAGCGTCGCAGCTTTCTTT.

This clone was detected only a few times. The chain has TRBV10-1 and TRBJ2-1; 10 bases match TRBD2. V dropped 4 bases and J dropped 9; count of bases not matched to a gene: 3. Germline CDR1 is WNHNN and CDR2 is SYGVQD (reference sequence). This CDR3 is built from 13 residues. The CDR3 DNA is TGCGCCAGCAGTGGGACTAGCGGTAGTGAGCAGTTCTTC. Translation: CASSGTSGSEQFF.

The CDR3 DNA follows: TGCGCCAGCAGCCAAGAAAGGCTAGCGGGGTCCTACAATGAGCAGTTCTTC. Protein: CASSQERLAGSYNEQFF. V usage is TRBV4-1 and J usage is TRBJ2-1, with 9 positions matching TRBD2. Per the germline V gene, CDR1 is MGHRA and CDR2 is YSYEKL. The CDR3 consists of 17 residues. The trim removed 0 bases at V and 1 base at J, leaving 4 bases unmatched.

The gene calls are TRBV12-3 or TRBV12-4 and TRBJ1-2, with D possibly TRBD1 on 6 matching bases. Trimming shortened V by 5 bases and J by 4 bases, and 11 bases separated the two germline ends. This CDR3 has 13 amino acids. The CDR3 spells CASSSGQSYGYTF. CDR3 sequence (DNA): TGTGCCAGCAGTAGCGGACAGTCCTATGGCTACACCTTC.

This clone was observed once. The chain carries TRBV11-2 and TRBJ1-3; D gene unclear. Germline V gene sequence: CDR1 SGHAT, CDR2 FQNNGV. The length of the CDR3 is 17 residues. Trimming stripped 3 bases from V and 0 bases from J, with 15 bases between. This CDR3 is CASSFISDSSSGNTIYF. CDR3 DNA sequence: TGTGCCAGCAGCTTTATATCAGACTCAAGCTCTGGAAACACCATATATTTT.

The rearrangement uses TRBV6-5 and TRBJ1-2, with D possibly matching TRBD1 (5 bases). There are 14 residues in the CDR3. Trimming took 3 bases from V and 8 from J, leaving 16 bases between them. Germline lookup yields CDR1 MNHEY and CDR2 SVGAGI. The CDR3: CASSYAGLRSGYTF. CDR3 in DNA: TGTGCCAGCAGTTATGCAGGGCTCAGGAGCGGCTACACCTTC.

CDR3 DNA sequence: TGTGCCAGCAGCTTAGGAAGGGGACTAGCGGGACTGCAGTTCTTC. It encodes CASSLGRGLAGLQFF. The chain combines TRBV7-2 with TRBJ2-1, with 13 bases fitting TRBD2. Germline lookup yields CDR1 SGHTA and CDR2 FQGNSA. This CDR3 contains 15 residues. V trimming: 1 base; J trimming: 12 bases; junction bases outside the gene matches: 6.

J is TRBJ2-1 and V is TRBV10-3; 7 nucleotides agree with TRBD2. Germline lookup yields CDR1 ENHRY and CDR2 SYGVKD. The CDR3 totals 13 residues. V lost 3 bases and J lost 7; bases outside the gene matches: 3. CDR3 sequence: CAISEGGRNEQFF. The CDR3 bases are TGTGCCATCAGTGAAGGCGGGAGAAATGAGCAGTTCTTC.

The sample holds a few counts of this clone. The CDR3 DNA follows: TGTGCCAGCAGTTACTCAACAGGGGGGAGAACTGAAGCTTTCTTT. As protein: CASSYSTGGRTEAFF. The rearrangement joins TRBV6-5 to TRBJ1-1, with 8 bases identical to TRBD1. The V gene's germline CDR1 is MNHEY and CDR2 SVGAGI. Trimming took 0 bases from V and 5 from J; bases not matched to a gene: 5. This CDR3 spans 15 amino acids.

The rearrangement uses TRBV18 and TRBJ2-7; 9 bases agree with TRBD2. Germline loops: CDR1 KGHSH, CDR2 LQKENI. CDR3 length equals 14 residues. V shed 5 bases and J 0 bases; nucleotides not matched to a gene: 2. CDR3 sequence: CASSNSGSSYEQYF. As DNA, the CDR3 is TGTGCCAGCTCAAATAGCGGGAGCTCCTACGAGCAGTACTTC. The whole variable domain, remainder taken from reference TRBV18 and TRBJ2-7, is NAGVMQNPRHLVRRRGQEARLRCSPMKGHSHVYWYRQLPEEGLKFMVYLQKENIIDESGMPKERFSAEFPKEGPSILRIQQVVRGDSAAYFCASSNSGSSYEQYFGPGTRLTVT.

The chain couples TRBV27 to TRBJ1-1; 7 bases are a match to TRBD1. The CDR3 is made up of 14 amino acids. Germline trimming cut 5 bases from V and 0 bases from J; bases unmatched to any gene: 3. Germline CDR1 MNHEY, CDR2 SMNVEV (reference sequence). DNA of the CDR3: TGTGCCAGCAGTCGACAGGGACTGAACACTGAAGCTTTCTTT. Translating it yields CASSRQGLNTEAFF.

The chain is built from TRBV3-1 (or the pseudogene TRBV3-2) and TRBJ2-1, with D possibly matching TRBD2 (7 bases). V lost 0 bases, J lost 3 bases, and 15 bases lay in between. Germline lookup yields CDR1 LGHDT and CDR2 YNNKEL (reference sequence). This CDR3 comprises 17 residues. CDR3 nucleotide sequence: TGTGCCAGCAGCCAAGACTTGGGGGGGGGCCTCTACAATGAGCAGTTCTTC. Its translation is CASSQDLGGGLYNEQFF.

V usage is TRBV4-1 and J usage is TRBJ2-1; 14 bases align to TRBD2. Germline V gives CDR1 MGHRA, CDR2 YSYEKL. The CDR3 contains 16 residues. Trimming removed 1 base from V and 8 bases from J; junction bases left unmatched: 4. This CDR3 reads CASSQGRTSGGYEQFF. In nucleotides, the CDR3 is TGCGCCAGCAGCCAAGGGAGGACTAGCGGGGGGTATGAGCAGTTCTTC.

V is TRBV25-1 and J is TRBJ2-2; D is perhaps TRBD1 (6 bases). Trimming took 8 bases from V and 5 from J, leaving 12 bases between them. The CDR3 loop spans 13 amino acids. Germline V gene lookup returns CDR1 MGHDK and CDR2 SYGVNS. The CDR3 sequence: CASRLQGTGELFF. The DNA of the CDR3 is TGTGCCAGCCGATTACAGGGAACCGGGGAGCTGTTTTTT.

The J gene is TRBJ2-1, the V gene TRBV29-1; 8 bases are shared with TRBD1. The CDR3 has 12 residues. Germline loops: CDR1 SQVTM, CDR2 ANQGSEA. The CDR3 DNA sequence: TGCAGTTACAGGGGGTTCTACAATGAGCAGTTCTTC. Its translation: CSYRGFYNEQFF.

Only a few counts were recorded for this clone. The chain joins TRBV30 to TRBJ1-2; tentative D call: TRBD1 (6 bases). Germline values: CDR1 GTSNPN, CDR2 SVGIG (reference sequence). The CDR3 totals 15 residues. Deletions cut 3 bases from V and 6 bases from J, with 20 bases between. CDR3 sequence (DNA): TGTGCCTGGAGCCCGACGGGGGGGGCGGGCGATGGCTACACCTTC. This sequence encodes CAWSPTGGAGDGYTF. The whole variable domain, remainder taken from reference TRBV30 and TRBJ1-2, is SQTIHQWPATLVQPVGSPLSLECTVEGTSNPNLYWYRQAAGRGLQLLFYSVGIGQISSEVPQNLSASRPQDRQFILSSKKLLLSDSGFYLCAWSPTGGAGDGYTFGSGTRLTVV.

The V and J genes are TRBV11-1 and TRBJ2-2; 9 nucleotides align to TRBD2. CDR3 size: 15 residues. CDR1 and CDR2 (germline): SGHAT, FQDESV (reference sequence). V shed 2 bases and J 4 bases; nucleotides not matched to a gene: 2. CDR3 coding DNA: TGTGCCAGCAGCTTAAAGCGGGAGGTCACCGGGGAGCTGTTTTTT. Translated, it gives CASSLKREVTGELFF.

This chain joins TRBV18 and TRBJ2-2, with D possibly matching TRBD1 (6 bases). The CDR3 has 15 residues. Looked up from germline, CDR1 is KGHSH and CDR2 is LQKENI. V lost 3 bases, J lost 4 bases, and 12 bases lay in between. This CDR3 reads CASSPDRFTTGELFF. In DNA form, the CDR3 reads TGTGCCAGCTCACCCGACAGGTTCACCACCGGGGAGCTGTTTTTT. Complete variable domain (other parts from reference TRBV18 and TRBJ2-2): NAGVMQNPRHLVRRRGQEARLRCSPMKGHSHVYWYRQLPEEGLKFMVYLQKENIIDESGMPKERFSAEFPKEGPSILRIQQVVRGDSAAYFCASSPDRFTTGELFFGEGSRLTVL.

This chain links TRBV29-1 with TRBJ1-1, with D maybe TRBD1 (6 bases). V lost 4 bases to trimming and J lost 3 bases, with 6 bases between them. The CDR3 is 11 amino acids. Germline V gene sequence: CDR1 SQVTM, CDR2 ANQGSEA. The CDR3 DNA sequence: TGCAGCGTTGGGACAGACACTGAAGCTTTCTTT. Translated, it gives CSVGTDTEAFF. The full variable domain, with the rest looked up from reference TRBV29-1 and TRBJ1-1, is SAVISQKPSRDICQRGTSLTIQCQVDSQVTMMFWYRQQPGQSLTLIATANQGSEATYESGFVIDKFPISRPNLTFSTLTVSNMSPEDSSIYLCSVGTDTEAFFGQGTRLTVV.

The chain uses TRBV5-4 and TRBJ2-3; 7 bases agree with TRBD1. The CDR3 has 14 residues. V was pared by 4 bases and J by 2 bases, with 4 bases of the junction left unmatched. CDR1 is SGHNT, CDR2 YYREEE, per germline (reference sequence). The DNA for the CDR3 is TGTGCCAGCAGCAAGGGACAGAACACAGATACGCAGTATTTT. Amino acids: CASSKGQNTDTQYF.

The chain links TRBV6-5 to TRBJ2-2; no clear D gene. Trimming stripped 6 bases from V and 5 bases from J, with 10 bases between. Germline lookup yields CDR1 MNHEY and CDR2 SVGAGI. The CDR3 totals 13 residues. The CDR3 loop is CASSPLRTGELFF. CDR3 nucleotides: TGTGCCAGCAGCCCCCTGAGAACCGGGGAGCTGTTTTTT.

The chain joins TRBV7-3 to TRBJ2-2; unclear D gene. The germline V and J ends were trimmed by 4 bases and 2 bases, with 14 bases remaining between them. The germline gives CDR1 SGHTA, CDR2 FQGTGA. This CDR3 comprises 16 residues. The DNA of the CDR3 is TGTGCCAGCAGCTCCGCATACGACACCAACACCGGGGAGCTGTTTTTT. This translates into CASSSAYDTNTGELFF.

The chain links TRBV5-1 to TRBJ1-2; tentatively, D is TRBD1 (5 bases). The CDR3 runs to 16 residues. Trimming shortened V by 0 bases and J by 0 bases, and 12 bases separated the two germline ends. Germline V lookup: CDR1 SGHRS, CDR2 YFSETQ. CDR3 amino acids: CASSLAGGRTNYGYTF. The CDR3, as DNA: TGCGCCAGCAGCTTGGCCGGGGGACGGACTAACTATGGCTACACCTTC.

This CDR3 is CASSDRVIGNTEAFF. CDR3 bases: TGTGCCAGCAGTGACAGGGTAATTGGGAACACTGAAGCTTTCTTT. This chain uses TRBV28 with TRBJ1-1; 7 positions agree with TRBD1. The CDR3 loop spans 15 amino acids. Per germline, CDR1 MDHEN and CDR2 SYDVKM. J lost 1 base, V lost 5 bases, and 7 bases had no gene match.

The chain recombines TRBV7-2 with TRBJ2-7; TRBD2 agrees at 7 bases. Germline-derived CDR1 and CDR2 are SGHTA and FQGNSA. J was trimmed by 0 bases and V by 3 bases; bases with no gene match: 8. The CDR3 has 16 residues. The CDR3, as DNA: TGTGCCAGCAGCTTCCCTAGCGGAGGTTTCTCCTACGAGCAGTACTTC. It codes for CASSFPSGGFSYEQYF.